This TCR beta chain was retrieved from a study of Graves' ophthalmopathy and Graves' hyperthyroidism (dated by TCRdb to 2016 to 2018). In the study overall: Peripheral blood samples were taken at the time of initial diagnosis, before any treatment was given. To tell Graves' ophthalmopathy apart from Graves' hyperthyroidism, and to predict which patients would progress to ophthalmopathy, the study relied on TCR beta repertoire signatures. In total, 135 blood samples were TCR-sequenced: 40 to 45 ophthalmopathy, 80 or so hyperthyroidism and approximately 17 hyperthyroidism-to-ophthalmopathy patients. To explore V-J signatures distinguishing ophthalmopathy from hyperthyroidism, a discovery set of around 100 patients (43 ophthalmopathy, over 55 stable hyperthyroidism) was enrolled. The independent validation cohort included roughly 19 hyperthyroidism patients plus 17 patients who later progressed from hyperthyroidism to ophthalmopathy. In five or six hyperthyroidism patients, the T-cell repertoire of thyroid tissue was compared with the T-cell repertoire of blood. Once sampling was done, hyperthyroidism patients were given methimazole at a starting dose of 30 mg daily, while ophthalmopathy patients were given high-dose intravenous methylprednisolone. The 100 or so discovery patients were divided at random into training and test sets in a 7:3 ratio. The study at large found these results: Sample size was not statistically predetermined, and group allocation was not concealed from the investigators. In cross-validation, the 13-signature model distinguished ophthalmopathy from stable hyperthyroidism with 85% to 90% sensitivity and almost 83% specificity, and in the test set the corresponding values were roughly 80% and 76%. Most expanded thyroid clonotypes with a frequency above 0.001 also appeared in blood, which suggests that blood repertoires may reflect the immune response in the thyroid. In validation, the model predicted ophthalmopathy progression with 70.59% sensitivity and roughly 72% specificity; approximately 12 predicted patients were CT-confirmed with GO in a median of around 6 months.

The ophthalmopathy patients had moderately to severely active disease, with a Clinical Activity Score of 3 or higher, a NOSPECS grade of 4 or higher, and a disease duration of less than 3 months. Patients with other autoimmune diseases, uncontrolled infections, pregnancy or lactation were excluded from the study. Diagnosis relied on clinical symptoms, serum thyroxine, TRAb, thyroid ultrasound and orbital computed tomography. Using Ficoll-Paque density gradient centrifugation, PBMCs were isolated from about 10 ml of fresh peripheral blood. Total RNA was extracted with Trizol reagent and quality-checked on an Agilent 2100 Bioanalyzer. For repertoire sequencing, TCR beta CDR3 regions were amplified from RNA transcripts. HTBI primers and the Qiagen OneStep RT-PCR kit were used in a first-round RT-PCR, which was followed by a second-round multiplex PCR, size selection and purification. Sequencing of the libraries was carried out on an Illumina HiSeq2000 in paired-end mode with 100 bp reads. The study's processing was this. SOAPnuke was used for read processing, and reads with adapters, uncalled bases, a mean Phred below 15, or no exact constant-primer or identifier match were discarded. COPE v1.2.5 was used to merge high-quality paired reads. Each unique nucleotide sequence was defined as a clonotype, and clonotypes were aligned to IMGT TRB V, D and J references with MiTCR v1.1. The analysis was limited to V-J combinations with a frequency above 0.0001, which together covered approximately 99% of the repertoires. A TCR clonal expansion and chaos score per V-J combination was defined as the ratio of F50 clonal expansion to chaos observed in the TCRdist matrix. Welch's t-statistics and random forest were used to reduce features to about a dozen V-J combinations, which were fed into a naive Bayes classifier. The similarity between thyroid and blood repertoires was quantified using the Morisita-Horn index. Using fastp at Q25 and MiXCR, TCRdb reprocessed the public reads and kept productive beta chains. Here each entry gathers all rows of one CDR3 protein and keeps the most common genes and DNA. It is TCRdb's table, rather than the study itself, that gives the V and J calls and clone size. Counted in this sample were 150,000 to 200,000 distinct CDR3 sequences; roughly two fifths of them appeared once. The ten top clones hold 8% to 10% of the sample.

This clonotype was seen at least ten times. The antigen it recognizes is unknown. One base away there is no much larger clone; base qualities are not given. The TCR comes from a young man with Graves' ophthalmopathy. Donor details come from another sample of the same person, matched by shared clones. The specimen sequenced was peripheral blood.

The DNA reads as follows: TGCAGCGTTGGTTCCCGAGACTCTGGAAACACCATATATTTT. It codes for CSVGSRDSGNTIYF. The chain employs TRBV29-1 and TRBJ1-3, with no reliable assignment of the D segment. The CDR3 has 14 amino acids, counting the end cysteine and phenylalanine. The sequence is cut down to CDR3 DNA, 42 bases in frame from base 1. The germline V gene provides CDR1 SQVTM and CDR2 ANQGSEA. V lost 4 bases and J lost 0 bases; the stretch between them is 10 bases long.